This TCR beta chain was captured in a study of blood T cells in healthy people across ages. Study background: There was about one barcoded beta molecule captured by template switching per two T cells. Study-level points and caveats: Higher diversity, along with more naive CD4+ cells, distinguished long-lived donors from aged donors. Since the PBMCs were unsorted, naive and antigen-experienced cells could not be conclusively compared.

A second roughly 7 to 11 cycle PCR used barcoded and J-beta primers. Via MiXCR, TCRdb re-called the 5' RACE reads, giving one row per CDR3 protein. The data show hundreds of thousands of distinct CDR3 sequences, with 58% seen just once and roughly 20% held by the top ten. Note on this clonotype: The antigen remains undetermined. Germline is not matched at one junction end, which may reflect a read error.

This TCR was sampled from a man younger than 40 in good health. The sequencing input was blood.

The CDR3 spells CSAGESVRDAYGYTF. Written as DNA, the CDR3 is TGCAGTGCTGGAGAATCGGTCAGGGATGCCTATGGCTACACCTTC. The chain uses TRBV20-1 and TRBJ1-2; D may be TRBD1 (5 bases). The V gene's germline CDR1 is DFQATT and CDR2 SNEGSKA (reference sequence). The CDR3 extends over 15 amino acids.